This TCR beta chain stems from a study of vaccination and CD4 T cells after COVID-19. Background on the study: Post-COVID specimens were obtained a median about 100 days after diagnosis (range 35 to 161).

Sequencing of DNA taken from cultured CD4+ T cells relied on the Oncomine TCR Beta short-read assay. Genomic DNA was taken out of cultured CD4+ T cells by extraction. TCRdb processed the PCR reads anew with MiXCR; each CDR3 protein has one entry. The sample holds more than 6,500 distinct CDR3 sequences, more than 45% seen once. Germline V CDR1 and CDR2: DFQATT, SNEGSKA (reference sequence). This CDR3 has 15 amino acids. The V segment lost 0 bases and the J segment 6 bases; nucleotides outside the gene matches: 9. As for this clonotype: The target antigen is unknown.

The sample's treatment: roughly 10-day PBMC culture with coronavirus spike peptide pools or control peptides (ViraFEST assay). Unexposed donor CD4+ T cells predated the COVID-19 pandemic, collected 2011-2018. Probing of unexposed-donor CD4+ T cells with SARS-CoV-2 S/N and four cold-coronavirus spikes was done, cells permitting. The chain uses TRBV20-1 and TRBJ2-7, with 9 bases fitting TRBD2. The sequenced material came from CD4+ T cells from blood, cultured in vitro. This clonotype originated in a human donor in good health. Written as DNA, the CDR3 is TGCAGTGCTAGAGACGGCGGGAGGGCCTCAGGCGAGCAGTACTTC. Its protein product is CSARDGGRASGEQYF.